This record covers a single T cell receptor (beta chain). This record belongs to a study of blood T cell repertoires in COVID-19. As for the study in general: The United States, Italy and Spain provided the acute and convalescent COVID-19 samples. Sources were T cells, B-cell-depleted T cells, or PBMCs; the material itself was cDNA or gDNA.

Original processing notes: Counts of nucleated cells, estimated from reference gene primer amplification, were obtained. Profiling relied on immunoSEQ multiplex PCR, and the TCRdb table lists in-frame clones only, not all of them. For V, J and clone size, that table is used; D and trimming come from the DNA. Of hundreds of thousands of clones in the sample, about 82% were seen once. The TCR was taken from a man in his forties or fifties with active or convalescent COVID-19. The sequenced sample was peripheral blood.

This CDR3 is CASKYGVERTEAFF. For the CDR3, the DNA is TGTGCCAGTAAGTATGGCGTAGAGCGCACTGAAGCTTTCTTT. The chain has TRBV19 and TRBJ1-1; D is undetermined. The CDR3 loop spans 14 amino acids. Trimming took 7 bases from V and 4 from J, leaving 16 bases between them. CDR1 and CDR2 (germline): LNHDA, SQIVND (reference sequence).